This passage covers 19 T cell receptor beta chains from one sample sequenced in a study of early T cells in non-severe SARS-CoV-2 infection. TCRdb fed the 5' RACE reads into MiXCR, producing one record per CDR3 protein. The table includes about 94,000 distinct CDR3 sequences, around 13% detected once. Sequences were obtained from whole blood. Every receptor here comes from an adult who was a healthcare worker with PCR-confirmed SARS-CoV-2 infection or an uninfected control (not recorded which).

The chain combines TRBV7-9 with TRBJ1-2; the D gene is possibly TRBD1 (6 bases). The length of the CDR3 is 15 residues. Deletions cut 3 bases from V and 6 bases from J, with 17 bases between. Germline lookup yields CDR1 SEHNR and CDR2 FQNEAQ (reference sequence). The CDR3 protein is CASSLSRGNIDGYTF. CDR3 DNA: TGTGCCAGCAGCTTGTCCAGGGGAAATATCGATGGCTACACCTTC.

The J gene is TRBJ2-7, the V gene TRBV27; 10 nucleotides align to TRBD1. The J segment lost 2 bases and the V segment lost 3 bases, leaving 7 bases of the junction unmatched. The CDR3 has 16 amino acids. Germline V gene lookup returns CDR1 MNHEY and CDR2 SMNVEV (reference sequence). The CDR3 coding sequence is TGTGCCAGCAGTTTGTTGGGACAGGGGTCGACCTACGAGCAGTACTTC. Its protein product is CASSLLGQGSTYEQYF.

This clonotype was counted many times. The rearrangement joins TRBV28 to TRBJ2-1, with 7 positions matching TRBD2. V dropped 5 bases and J dropped 15; count of bases not matched to a gene: 22. From germline, CDR1 is MDHEN and CDR2 SYDVKM. The length of the CDR3 is 16 residues. CDR3 in DNA: TGTGCCAGCAGTCCCAGCCCACCAGTGTCTAGCGGACGCCCGTTCTTC. It codes for CASSPSPPVSSGRPFF.

The rearrangement uses TRBV29-1 and TRBJ1-1; D perhaps matches TRBD1 (6 bases). Germline CDR1 is SQVTM and CDR2 is ANQGSEA. The CDR3 is 10 amino acids. The ends were cut back, 7 bases at V and 7 bases at J, with 10 bases in the middle. In nucleotides, the CDR3 is TGCAGCGGTGGGGACAATGAAGCTTTCTTT. Translation: CSGGDNEAFF.

This clonotype was found a few times. V gene TRBV2 combines with J gene TRBJ1-1; TRBD1 agrees at 8 bases. Germline CDR1 and CDR2: SNHLY and FYNNEI. Trimming cost V 2 bases and J 5 bases; bases outside gene matches: 4. The CDR3 has 14 residues. CDR3 sequence: CASSERQGRTEAFF. Here the CDR3 DNA reads TGTGCCAGCAGTGAACGACAGGGGAGGACTGAAGCTTTCTTT.

In this sample, this clonotype turned up a few times. The chain couples TRBV4-2 to TRBJ2-7; perhaps D is TRBD1 or TRBD2 (5 bases each). Germline CDR1 is LGHNA and CDR2 is YNFKEQ. Deletions cut 3 bases from V and 2 bases from J, with 17 bases between. CDR3 length equals 16 residues. The CDR3 coding sequence is TGTGCCAGCAGCCATGCCCTGGGGGTTTCACCCTACGAGCAGTACTTC. Its protein product is CASSHALGVSPYEQYF.

This clonotype was seen a handful of times. The chain joins TRBV7-9 to TRBJ1-1, with a possible D match to TRBD1 (6 bases). Trimming shortened V by 7 bases and J by 1 base, and 13 bases separated the two germline ends. The CDR3 sequence is 14 residues long. The germline V gene encodes CDR1 SEHNR and CDR2 FQNEAQ (reference sequence). CDR3 sequence: CASTRQAANTEAFF. CDR3 nucleotides: TGTGCCAGCACCAGACAGGCGGCGAACACTGAAGCTTTCTTT. Full variable domain (outside the CDR3, taken from reference TRBV7-9 and TRBJ1-1): DTGVSQNPRHKITKRGQNVTFRCDPISEHNRLYWYRQTLGQGPEFLTYFQNEAQLEKSRLLSDRFSAERPKGSFSTLEIQRTEQGDSAMYLCASTRQAANTEAFFGQGTRLTVV.

Ten or more counts support this clonotype. The gene calls are TRBV3-1 and TRBJ1-1, with D perhaps TRBD1 (5 bases). Germline V CDR1 and CDR2: LGHDT, YNNKEL (reference sequence). The CDR3 is made up of 14 amino acids. V was trimmed by 3 bases and J by 8 bases, leaving 16 bases between them. CDR3 region: CASSHTMGLPEAFF. CDR3 bases: TGTGCCAGCAGCCACACGATGGGGCTCCCCGAAGCTTTCTTT.

This clonotype was recorded at least ten times. The V call is TRBV7-6, the J call TRBJ2-3, with unresolved D. Per germline, CDR1 SGHVS and CDR2 FNYEAQ. The CDR3 contains 15 residues. With 1 base removed from V and 1 base from J, the gap between germline ends came to 9 bases. The CDR3 loop is CASSLGASGTDTQYF. CDR3 in DNA: TGTGCCAGCAGCTTAGGAGCCAGTGGCACAGATACGCAGTATTTT.

In this sample, this clonotype turned up many times. This chain uses TRBV6-2 or TRBV6-3 with TRBJ2-3; the D call may be TRBD1 or TRBD2 (6 bases each). The germline V gene encodes CDR1 MNHEY and CDR2 SVGEGT. The CDR3 runs 15 residues. Trimming removed 2 bases from V and 8 bases from J, with 17 bases in between. The CDR3 region is CASSYERGPLPTQYF. The CDR3 DNA reads as TGTGCCAGCAGTTACGAACGGGGGCCCCTCCCTACGCAGTATTTT.

On this clonotype: One junction end does not reproduce the germline sequence, and a read error may be involved. This sequence joins TRBV5-4 and TRBJ1-2; TRBD1 matches at 11 bases. This CDR3 comprises 13 residues. Germline V lookup: CDR1 SGHNT, CDR2 YYREEE (reference sequence). CDR3 amino acids: CASSLDWTGGDSF. As DNA, the CDR3 is TGTGCCAGCAGCTTAGATTGGACAGGGGGCGATTCCTTC.

This clonotype has a count of ten or more. This chain connects TRBV12-3 or TRBV12-4 to TRBJ2-7; D gene ambiguous. V lost 8 bases, J lost 0 bases, and 11 bases lay in between. The CDR3 covers 13 residues. The CDR3 region is CASGTAPSYEQYF. The CDR3 nucleotides are TGTGCCAGCGGAACAGCACCCTCCTACGAGCAGTACTTC.

This clonotype has at least ten counts. The V and J genes are TRBV5-6 and TRBJ2-7; D unresolved. Germline V gene data show CDR1 as SGHDT and CDR2 as YYEEEE. This CDR3 is 13 amino acids long. V lost 0 bases and J 3 bases, leaving 7 bases between the germline ends. CDR3 DNA sequence: TGTGCCAGCAGCTTGGAAGGTTACTACGAGCAGTACTTC. It codes for CASSLEGYYEQYF.

A few counts support this clonotype. The chain uses TRBV7-6 and TRBJ2-1; D remains unclear. Deletions cut 5 bases from V and 0 bases from J, with 14 bases between. The CDR3 loop spans 16 amino acids. From germline, CDR1 is SGHVS and CDR2 FNYEAQ. In DNA form, the CDR3 reads TGTGCCAGCAGCGGAAACCGGGCGCTCTCCTACAATGAGCAGTTCTTC. Translation: CASSGNRALSYNEQFF.

This clonotype was found many times. The chain joins TRBV9 to TRBJ2-7, with D perhaps TRBD1 or TRBD2 (5 bases each). V lost 0 bases and J 2 bases, leaving 9 bases between the germline ends. Germline CDR1 and CDR2: SGDLS and YYNGEE. This CDR3 spans 14 amino acids. The CDR3 sequence is CASSVDSGPYEQYF. The DNA of the CDR3 is TGTGCCAGCAGCGTAGATTCGGGGCCCTACGAGCAGTACTTC.

This clonotype came up a few times. The chain links TRBV24-1 to TRBJ2-3; D ambiguous. Trimming removed 4 bases from V and 2 bases from J, with 9 bases in between. The length of the CDR3 is 14 residues. CDR1 and CDR2 (germline): KGHDR, SFDVKD. The CDR3 DNA is TGTGCCACCAGTGACCCCTTCTTCACAGATACGCAGTATTTT. This codes for CATSDPFFTDTQYF.

Here the CDR3 DNA reads TGTGCCAGCAGTGCGAGACAGGGTTATAATGAGCAGTTCTTC. This codes for CASSARQGYNEQFF. This chain links TRBV6-4 with TRBJ2-1; 7 nucleotides agree with TRBD1. The V gene's germline CDR1 is MRHNA and CDR2 SNTAGT. The CDR3 loop spans 14 amino acids. The J segment lost 7 bases and the V segment lost 4 bases, leaving 7 bases of the junction unmatched.

The V and J genes are TRBV6-2 or TRBV6-3 and TRBJ2-2; possible D gene TRBD1, 6 bases. Germline V CDR1 and CDR2: MNHEY, SVGEGT. The CDR3 is 14 amino acids. The germline V and J ends were trimmed by 6 bases and 3 bases, with 11 bases remaining between them. CDR3 in DNA: TGTGCCAGCAGGGGGGCGCAGGACACCGGGGAGCTGTTTTTT. Translation: CASRGAQDTGELFF.

This clonotype was counted ten times or more. V and J are TRBV6-2 or TRBV6-3 and TRBJ2-5; D possibly corresponds to TRBD2 (6 bases). The germline gives CDR1 MNHEY, CDR2 SVGEGT. The V and J ends lost 5 bases and 5 bases respectively, with 24 bases between them. CDR3 length equals 17 residues. CDR3 residues: CASSRFGSTGWGETQYF. The CDR3 DNA is TGTGCCAGCAGTCGTTTCGGGAGTACGGGGTGGGGCGAGACCCAGTACTTC.